This TCR beta chain was documented in a study of T-cell reconstitution after alpha-beta-depleted transplantation in children. This clonotype has a handful of counts. The CDR3 extends over 15 amino acids. Germline V gene sequence: CDR1 SGHTA, CDR2 FQGNSA. The junction had 13 bases not matched to a gene; V was cut back by 5 bases and J by 11 bases. Unique molecular identifiers were incorporated when the TCRbeta library was constructed. MiXCR, applied by TCRdb to the PCR reads, yields one record per CDR3 protein. The table has some 76,000 distinct CDR3 sequences, roughly a tenth seen once. This rearrangement joins TRBV7-2 to TRBJ2-7; TRBD1 matches at 12 bases. This TCR derives from a boy younger than 18 with acute myeloid leukemia, due to receive a stem cell transplant. Sequenced material: PBMCs, taken before TCRalphabeta/CD19-depleted stem cell transplant. The CDR3 sequence is CASSRRGQGAGGKYF. CDR3 nucleotide sequence: TGTGCCAGCAGCCGACGGGGACAGGGGGCAGGGGGGAAGTACTTC. The variable domain in full, completed from reference TRBV7-2 and TRBJ2-7, reads GAGVSQSPSNKVTEKGKDVELRCDPISGHTALYWYRQSLGQGLEFLIYFQGNSAPDKSGLPSDRFSAERTGGSVSTLTIQRTQQEDSAVYLCASSRRGQGAGGKYFGPGTRLTVT.